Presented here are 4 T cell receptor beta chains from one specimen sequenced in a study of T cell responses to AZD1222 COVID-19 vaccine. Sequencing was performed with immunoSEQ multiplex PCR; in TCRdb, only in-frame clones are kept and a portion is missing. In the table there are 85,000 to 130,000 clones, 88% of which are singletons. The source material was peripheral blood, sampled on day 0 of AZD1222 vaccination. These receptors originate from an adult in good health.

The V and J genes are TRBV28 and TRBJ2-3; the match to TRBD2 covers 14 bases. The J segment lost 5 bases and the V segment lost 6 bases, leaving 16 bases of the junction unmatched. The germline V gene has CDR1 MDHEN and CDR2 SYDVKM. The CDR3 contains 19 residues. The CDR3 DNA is TGTGCCAGCAGCCGACTAGCGGGAGGGCCAACCCTCCCGAGAGATACGCAGTATTTT. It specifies CASSRLAGGPTLPRDTQYF.

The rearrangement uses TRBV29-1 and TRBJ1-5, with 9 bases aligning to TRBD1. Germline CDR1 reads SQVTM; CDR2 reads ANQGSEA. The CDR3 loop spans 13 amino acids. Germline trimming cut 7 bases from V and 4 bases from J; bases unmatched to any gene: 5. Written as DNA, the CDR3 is TGCAGCGCCGGGACAGGGCGAAATCAGCCCCAGCATTTT. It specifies CSAGTGRNQPQHF. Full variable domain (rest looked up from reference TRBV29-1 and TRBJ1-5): SAVISQKPSRDICQRGTSLTIQCQVDSQVTMMFWYRQQPGQSLTLIATANQGSEATYESGFVIDKFPISRPNLTFSTLTVSNMSPEDSSIYLCSAGTGRNQPQHFGDGTRLSIL.

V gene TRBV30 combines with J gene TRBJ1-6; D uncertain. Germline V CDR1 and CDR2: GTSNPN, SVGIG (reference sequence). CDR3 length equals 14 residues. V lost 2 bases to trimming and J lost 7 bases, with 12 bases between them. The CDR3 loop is CAWSLPPRNSPLHF. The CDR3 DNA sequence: TGTGCCTGGAGTCTCCCGCCTAGGAATTCACCCCTCCACTTT.

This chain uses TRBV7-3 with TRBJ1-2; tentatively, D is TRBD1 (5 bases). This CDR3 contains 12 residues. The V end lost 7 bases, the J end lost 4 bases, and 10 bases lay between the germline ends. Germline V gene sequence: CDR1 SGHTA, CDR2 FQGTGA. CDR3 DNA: TGTGCCAGCAAACAGGTTATCTATGGCTACACCTTC. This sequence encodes CASKQVIYGYTF.